Following are 13 T cell receptor beta chains from one sample sequenced in a study of CD8 T cells in ankylosing spondylitis. From the 5' RACE reads, TCRdb called clonotypes with MiXCR, one entry per CDR3 protein. This sample has 250,000 to 300,000 distinct CDR3 sequences; around 20% occur once, and the top ten carry 7.5% to 9%. The sequencing sample was made of blood, either unsorted or a sorted T cell fraction (not recorded which). The receptors were gathered from a male donor with ankylosing spondylitis or in good health (not recorded which).

The V and J genes are TRBV9 and TRBJ2-2; D gene uncertain. Germline values: CDR1 SGDLS, CDR2 YYNGEE. The length of the CDR3 is 15 residues. V was trimmed by 0 bases and J by 1 base, leaving 7 bases between them. This CDR3 reads CASSVGQRNTGELFF. For the CDR3, the DNA is TGTGCCAGCAGCGTAGGGCAGAGGAACACCGGGGAGCTGTTTTTT.

The V gene is TRBV3-1, the J gene TRBJ2-2; D is undetermined. The CDR3 consists of 13 residues. Germline V gene sequence: CDR1 LGHDT, CDR2 YNNKEL (reference sequence). The V and J ends lost 6 bases and 0 bases respectively, with 5 bases between them. The CDR3: CASRQSNTGELFF. The CDR3 coding sequence is TGTGCCAGCAGACAGTCGAACACCGGGGAGCTGTTTTTT.

This sequence joins TRBV28 and TRBJ2-3; D might be TRBD2 (7 bases). The CDR3 is made up of 16 amino acids. V shed 5 bases and J shed 1 base, with 16 bases lying between them. CDR1 is MDHEN and CDR2 is SYDVKM in the germline V gene. The CDR3 sequence is CASSPSGGHGTDTQYF. The CDR3 DNA follows: TGTGCCAGCAGTCCGTCCGGGGGGCATGGCACAGATACGCAGTATTTT.

The chain is built from TRBV9 and TRBJ2-2; D gene ambiguous. V was cut by 2 bases and J by 0 bases, with 14 bases left in between. Germline V gene sequence: CDR1 SGDLS, CDR2 YYNGEE. This CDR3 comprises 17 residues. The CDR3 reads CASSVRPSRPNTGELFF. In nucleotides, the CDR3 is TGTGCCAGCAGCGTCCGCCCGTCGAGGCCGAACACCGGGGAGCTGTTTTTT.

This clonotype has a handful of counts. The chain has TRBV18 and TRBJ1-5; D not resolved. V was shortened by 3 bases and J by 1 base, with 16 bases between the two germline ends. The CDR3 sequence is 17 residues long. Germline lookup yields CDR1 KGHSH and CDR2 LQKENI. CDR3 sequence reads: CASSPGWEGVSNQPQHF. CDR3 coding DNA: TGTGCCAGCTCACCGGGATGGGAGGGCGTGAGCAATCAGCCCCAGCATTTT.

This clonotype was observed many times. V and J are TRBV9 and TRBJ2-3, with no clear D. The CDR3 totals 13 residues. CDR1 and CDR2 (germline): SGDLS, YYNGEE. V shed 0 bases and J shed 6 bases, with 8 bases lying between them. The CDR3 spells CASSVAPRDTQYF. CDR3 coding DNA: TGTGCCAGCAGCGTAGCCCCGCGTGATACGCAGTATTTT.

This clonotype was seen many times. The chain joins TRBV29-1 to TRBJ2-3; 8 nucleotides line up with TRBD2. V was clipped by 0 bases and J by 4 bases; unmatched bases: 6. Germline CDR1 SQVTM, CDR2 ANQGSEA. The CDR3 consists of 15 residues. CDR3 residues: CSVEERAGAADTQYF. The CDR3 DNA follows: TGCAGCGTTGAAGAACGAGCGGGAGCTGCAGATACGCAGTATTTT.

This clonotype was counted many times. The chain carries TRBV10-3 and TRBJ1-1, with 7 positions matching TRBD1. Germline assignment: CDR1 ENHRY and CDR2 SYGVKD. The junction had 9 bases not matched to a gene; V was cut back by 5 bases and J by 0 bases. This CDR3 has 16 amino acids. CDR3 sequence (DNA): TGTGCCATCAGTCCTTTGGGGGGACAGTTGAACACTGAAGCTTTCTTT. This gives the protein CAISPLGGQLNTEAFF.

This clonotype was detected only a few times. The genes are TRBV10-3 and TRBJ2-1; TRBD2 aligns across 12 bases. V trimming: 3 bases; J trimming: 3 bases; junction bases outside the gene matches: 3. The germline V gene has CDR1 ENHRY and CDR2 SYGVKD. CDR3 length: 16 residues. The CDR3 DNA sequence: TGTGCCATCAGTGAATTGACTAGCGGGAGCTACAATGAGCAGTTCTTC. As protein: CAISELTSGSYNEQFF.

The chain is built from TRBV20-1 and TRBJ2-7; D may be TRBD2 (6 bases). CDR3 size: 12 residues. Germline CDR1 DFQATT, CDR2 SNEGSKA (reference sequence). Deletions cut 5 bases from V and 7 bases from J, with 15 bases between. CDR3 sequence: CSAYRASVEQYV. The CDR3 DNA reads as TGCAGTGCTTATAGGGCTAGCGTTGAGCAGTACGTC.

The chain carries TRBV6-1 and TRBJ2-1; D is perhaps TRBD1 (6 bases). Per the germline V gene, CDR1 is MNHNS and CDR2 is SASEGT. V lost 8 bases and J 4 bases, leaving 9 bases between the germline ends. The CDR3 consists of 12 residues. CDR3 loop: CASYGQYNEQFF. As DNA, the CDR3 is TGTGCCAGCTACGGACAGTACAATGAGCAGTTCTTC.

Points on this clonotype: An end of the junction does not agree with germline; a read error may underlie this. V usage is TRBV27 and J usage is TRBJ2-5, with D tentatively TRBD1 or TRBD2 (5 bases each). CDR3 length: 15 residues. Germline CDR1 and CDR2: MNHEY and SMNVEV (reference sequence). CDR3 loop: CASSTPRDGQESQYF. The CDR3 bases are TGTGCCAGCAGCACTCCCCGGGACGGACAAGAGAGCCAGTACTTC.

The V and J genes are TRBV4-1 and TRBJ1-2; 7 nucleotides align to TRBD1. The trim removed 1 base at V and 8 bases at J, leaving 4 bases unmatched. CDR1 is MGHRA and CDR2 is YSYEKL in the germline V gene. The CDR3 spans 13 residues. The CDR3 loop reads CASSQGQGEGYTF. The CDR3 region has the DNA TGCGCCAGCAGCCAAGGCCAGGGGGAGGGCTACACCTTC.